A single sample gave rise to the 18 T cell receptor beta chains below, sequenced in a study of T cell repertoires in cytomegalovirus infection. TCRdb fed the reads into MiXCR, producing one record per CDR3 protein. There are 500,000 or so distinct CDR3 sequences in the sample; 15% to 20% occur only once, and roughly a quarter lies in the top ten. The specimen sequenced was CD8+ T cells from PBMCs. The receptors were sampled from a human donor in good health (CMV status not recorded). Some clones in this sample may be carry-over from other donors' samples.

The rearrangement uses TRBV20-1 and TRBJ2-7; maybe TRBD2 (6 bases). V dropped 7 bases and J dropped 4 bases, with 26 bases sitting between them. This CDR3 comprises 16 residues. The V gene's germline CDR1 is DFQATT and CDR2 SNEGSKA (reference sequence). Here the CDR3 reads CSVQSGSGSRKYEQYF. The CDR3 DNA reads TGCAGTGTTCAATCAGGTAGCGGTTCCCGAAAGTACGAGCAGTACTTC.

This clonotype was seen many times. The chain joins TRBV28 to TRBJ2-7, with 7 bases identical to TRBD2. V trimming: 5 bases; J trimming: 5 bases; junction bases outside the gene matches: 9. CDR1 MDHEN and CDR2 SYDVKM come from the germline V gene. This CDR3 has 14 residues. The DNA for the CDR3 is TGTGCCAGCAGTATTACCGGGAGGCGAAACGAGCAGTACTTC. As protein: CASSITGRRNEQYF. The variable domain in full, with the rest retrieved from reference TRBV28 and TRBJ2-7, is DVKVTQSSRYLVKRTGEKVFLECVQDMDHENMFWYRQDPGLGLRLIYFSYDVKMKEKGDIPEGYSVSREKKERFSLILESASTNQTSMYLCASSITGRRNEQYFGPGTRLTVT.

This clonotype was seen a few times. The genes are TRBV4-1 and TRBJ2-2; 14 nucleotides match TRBD2. CDR3 length: 19 amino acids. V lost 0 bases and J lost 6; bases outside the gene matches: 9. The germline CDR1 and CDR2 sequences are MGHRA and YSYEKL. The CDR3 reads CASSQDRGLAGEGAGELFF. In DNA, the CDR3 is TGCGCCAGCAGCCAAGATCGGGGACTAGCGGGAGAGGGGGCCGGGGAGCTGTTTTTT.

This clonotype was seen only a few times. The chain links TRBV5-1 to TRBJ1-5; D perhaps matches TRBD1 (5 bases). Germline lookup yields CDR1 SGHRS and CDR2 YFSETQ. V lost 2 bases, J lost 6 bases, and 15 bases lay in between. The CDR3 totals 15 residues. The CDR3 spells CASSLAPAGGQPQHF. The CDR3 DNA reads TGCGCCAGCAGCTTAGCCCCCGCGGGGGGTCAGCCCCAGCATTTT.

The V and J genes are TRBV5-4 and TRBJ2-3, with 7 bases identical to TRBD2. After removal of 1 base from V and 7 bases from J, the junction contained 9 bases not matched to a gene. The germline CDR1 and CDR2 sequences are SGHNT and YYREEE (reference sequence). This CDR3 contains 15 residues. In DNA form, the CDR3 reads TGTGCCAGCAGCTTGAAGCGGGAAGACAGTAATACGCAGTATTTT. It codes for CASSLKREDSNTQYF.

A word on this clonotype: As the CDR3 is not closed by the conserved phenylalanine or tryptophan, this likely results from a read error. It is unclear where the CDR3 begins or ends on the DNA, so no DNA is shown, and the CDR3 is as TCRdb lists it. The genes are TRBV28 and TRBJ2-1; the table gives TRBD1 as D, unverified against the DNA. The length of the CDR3 is 14 amino acids, counting both ends. The germline V gene has CDR1 MDHEN and CDR2 SYDVKM. The CDR3 is CASSPTGTYNEQLL.

The chain joins TRBV27 to TRBJ1-1; tentatively, D is TRBD1 (5 bases). The CDR3 spans 14 residues. V was trimmed by 6 bases and J by 3 bases, leaving 14 bases between them. Germline lookup yields CDR1 MNHEY and CDR2 SMNVEV (reference sequence). The DNA for the CDR3 is TGTGCCAGCAGGCTAAGGGGCCAGGACACTGAAGCTTTCTTT. It encodes CASRLRGQDTEAFF.

This clonotype has at least ten counts. The rearrangement links TRBV4-1 to TRBJ2-1; 10 nucleotides line up with TRBD2. There are 15 residues in the CDR3. The V segment lost 1 base and the J segment 8 bases; nucleotides outside the gene matches: 5. Per germline, CDR1 MGHRA and CDR2 YSYEKL. CDR3 loop: CASSQVAGGRDEQFF. In DNA form, the CDR3 reads TGCGCCAGCAGCCAAGTAGCGGGGGGAAGGGATGAGCAGTTCTTC.

This clonotype was recorded many times. The chain uses TRBV7-9 and TRBJ1-6; D call uncertain. CDR1 is SEHNR, CDR2 FQNEAQ, per germline (reference sequence). This CDR3 comprises 13 residues. V lost 0 bases and J 10 bases, leaving 7 bases between the germline ends. In nucleotides, the CDR3 is TGTGCCAGCAGCTTAGCTGGTGGGTCACCCCTCCACTTT. Translation gives CASSLAGGSPLHF.

This clonotype was counted at least ten times. The chain joins TRBV19 to TRBJ1-1, with TRBD1 matching 10 bases. CDR1 is LNHDA and CDR2 is SQIVND in the germline V gene (reference sequence). J gave up 7 bases and V 5 bases, and 4 bases lay outside the gene matches. The CDR3 is made up of 13 amino acids. The CDR3 region has the DNA TGTGCCAGTAGTTCGGGACAGGGGCTTGAAGCTTTCTTT. This sequence encodes CASSSGQGLEAFF.

The chain joins TRBV5-1 to TRBJ1-2, with 9 bases aligning to TRBD1. This CDR3 comprises 13 residues. Germline V gives CDR1 SGHRS, CDR2 YFSETQ. Trimming took 4 bases from V and 7 from J; bases not matched to a gene: 5. The CDR3 reads CASSHRDRVGYTF. The CDR3 DNA sequence: TGCGCCAGCAGCCACCGGGACAGGGTTGGCTACACCTTC.

The J gene is TRBJ2-7, the V gene TRBV7-9; the D is unclear. With 5 bases removed from V and 1 base from J, the gap between germline ends came to 15 bases. Germline CDR1 SEHNR, CDR2 FQNEAQ (reference sequence). This CDR3 region has 15 residues. CDR3 sequence: CASSPSDFNSYEQYF. In DNA form, the CDR3 reads TGTGCCAGCAGCCCATCCGACTTCAATTCCTACGAGCAGTACTTC.

In its sample, this clonotype was seen many times. This chain links TRBV27 with TRBJ2-2; D is possibly TRBD1 (5 bases). This CDR3 comprises 15 residues. V lost 2 bases and J lost 4, with 11 bases in between. Germline V lookup: CDR1 MNHEY, CDR2 SMNVEV (reference sequence). The CDR3 sequence is CASSLQQAATGELFF. DNA for the CDR3: TGTGCCAGCAGTTTACAACAGGCTGCCACCGGGGAGCTGTTTTTT.

This clonotype was counted between two and nine times. This chain joins TRBV27 and TRBJ2-7; D is perhaps TRBD2 (6 bases). V was pared by 2 bases and J by 0 bases, with 14 bases between. From germline, CDR1 is MNHEY and CDR2 SMNVEV (reference sequence). The CDR3 sequence is 16 residues long. CDR3 amino acids: CASSLDAGRFSYEQYF. The CDR3 DNA sequence: TGTGCCAGCAGTTTAGACGCGGGACGCTTCTCCTACGAGCAGTACTTC.

This clonotype was picked up many times. This chain links TRBV7-8 with TRBJ2-7; D is uncertain. This CDR3 comprises 13 residues. V lost 6 bases and J lost 2, with 11 bases in between. Germline V gene lookup returns CDR1 SGHVS and CDR2 FQNEAQ. In nucleotides, the CDR3 is TGTGCCAGCAGTGGTAGGGTGGCCTACGAGCAGTACTTC. Encoded protein: CASSGRVAYEQYF. Full variable domain (missing parts from reference TRBV7-8 and TRBJ2-7): GAGVSQSPRYKVAKRGQDVALRCDPISGHVSLFWYQQALGQGPEFLTYFQNEAQLDKSGLPSDRFFAERPEGSVSTLKIQRTQQEDSAVYLCASSGRVAYEQYFGPGTRLTVT.

The table lists this clonotype with many counts. The V call is TRBV7-3, the J call TRBJ1-2; 10 bases align to TRBD1. CDR1 is SGHTA and CDR2 is FQGTGA in the germline V gene. V lost 5 bases to trimming and J lost 6 bases; unmatched junction nucleotides: 6. This CDR3 is built from 14 residues. DNA of the CDR3: TGTGCCAGCAGCCAGACAGGGGGCGGAGATGGCTACACCTTC. Its translation: CASSQTGGGDGYTF.

This rearrangement joins TRBV20-1 to TRBJ2-7; perhaps TRBD1 as D (6 bases). The germline V and J ends were trimmed by 1 base and 3 bases, with 10 bases remaining between them. Germline CDR1 reads DFQATT; CDR2 reads SNEGSKA (reference sequence). This CDR3 has 13 residues. CDR3 coding DNA: TGCAGTGCTAGAGGTGAGGGGGTCTACGAGCAGTACTTC. Amino acids: CSARGEGVYEQYF.

This clonotype was observed many times. CDR3 sequence (DNA): TGTGCCAGCAGCCCTACCCGGGACAGCTCTGGAAACACCATATATTTT. This encodes CASSPTRDSSGNTIYF. V gene TRBV7-6 combines with J gene TRBJ1-3; 7 bases align to TRBD1. V was clipped by 5 bases and J by 0 bases; unmatched bases: 7. The CDR3 is 16 residues long. Germline V lookup: CDR1 SGHVS, CDR2 FNYEAQ.